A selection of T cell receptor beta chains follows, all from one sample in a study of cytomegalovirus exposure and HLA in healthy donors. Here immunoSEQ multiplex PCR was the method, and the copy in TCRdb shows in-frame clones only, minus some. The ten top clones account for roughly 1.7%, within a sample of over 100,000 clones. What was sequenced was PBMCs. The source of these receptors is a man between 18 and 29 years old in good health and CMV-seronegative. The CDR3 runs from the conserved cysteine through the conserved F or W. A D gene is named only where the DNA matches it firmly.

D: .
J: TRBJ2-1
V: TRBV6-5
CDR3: CASTLDSGLYNEQFF
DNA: TGTGCCAGCACTCTTGACTCGGGATTATACAATGAGCAGTTCTTC

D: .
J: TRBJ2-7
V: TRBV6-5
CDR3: CASSRQGEQYF
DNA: TGTGCCAGCAGCCGGCAGGGCGAGCAGTACTTC

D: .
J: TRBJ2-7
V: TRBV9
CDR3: CASSVGPEAYEQYF
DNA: TGTGCCAGCAGCGTAGGTCCAGAAGCCTACGAGCAGTACTTC

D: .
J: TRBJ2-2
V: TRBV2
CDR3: CASRLGGTLGTGELFF
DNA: TGTGCCAGCAGACTTGGGGGCACCTTAGGAACCGGGGAGCTGTTTTTT

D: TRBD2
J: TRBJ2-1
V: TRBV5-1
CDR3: CASSLTAGGGNEQFF
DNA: TGCGCCAGCAGCTTGACGGCGGGAGGAGGCAATGAGCAGTTCTTC

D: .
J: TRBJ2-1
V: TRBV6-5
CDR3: CASSYDSYNEQFF
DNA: TGTGCCAGCAGTTACGACAGCTACAATGAGCAGTTCTTC

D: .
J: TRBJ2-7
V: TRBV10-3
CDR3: CAINKQGGEQYF
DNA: TGTGCCATCAATAAGCAGGGAGGAGAGCAGTACTTC

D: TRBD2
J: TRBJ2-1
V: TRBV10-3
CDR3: CAISEVAGGPNEQFF
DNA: TGTGCCATCAGTGAGGTAGCGGGGGGGCCGAATGAGCAGTTCTTC

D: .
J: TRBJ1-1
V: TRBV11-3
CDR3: CASSLEVTVNTEAFF
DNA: TGTGCCAGCAGCTTAGAGGTGACAGTGAACACTGAAGCTTTCTTT

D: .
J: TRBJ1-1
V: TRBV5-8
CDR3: CASSARGGSLNTEAFF
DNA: TGTGCCAGCAGCGCCCGGGGGGGGAGCTTGAACACTGAAGCTTTCTTT

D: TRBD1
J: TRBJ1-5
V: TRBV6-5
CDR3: CASRFTRTGNQPQHF
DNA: TGTGCCAGCCGATTTACCCGGACAGGTAATCAGCCCCAGCATTTT

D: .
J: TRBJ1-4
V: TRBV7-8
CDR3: CASSITEMSEKLFF
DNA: TGTGCCAGCAGCATTACCGAGATGAGTGAAAAACTGTTTTTT

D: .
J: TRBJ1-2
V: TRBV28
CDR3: CASSPGGEGGYGYTF
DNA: TGTGCCAGCAGTCCCGGGGGGGAGGGAGGCTATGGCTACACCTTC

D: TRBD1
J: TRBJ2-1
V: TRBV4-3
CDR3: CASSQRTGRPYNEQFF
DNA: TGCGCCAGCAGCCAACGGACAGGGCGGCCCTACAATGAGCAGTTCTTC

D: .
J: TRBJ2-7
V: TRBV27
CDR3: CASRRPGLYEQYF
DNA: TGTGCCAGCCGACGACCGGGACTCTACGAGCAGTACTTC

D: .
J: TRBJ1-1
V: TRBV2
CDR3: CASSEQGNTEAFF
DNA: TGTGCCAGCAGTGAACAGGGGAACACTGAAGCTTTCTTT

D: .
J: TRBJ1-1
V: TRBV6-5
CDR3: CASSYDRGRTEAFF
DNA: TGTGCCAGCAGTTACGATAGGGGGAGAACTGAAGCTTTCTTT

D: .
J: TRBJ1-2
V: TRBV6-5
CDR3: CASSYSAGVGGYTF
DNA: TGTGCCAGCAGTTACTCCGCAGGGGTTGGTGGCTACACCTTC

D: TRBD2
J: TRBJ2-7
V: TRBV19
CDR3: CASSMSGTVSEQYF
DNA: TGTGCCAGTAGTATGAGCGGGACGGTGAGCGAGCAGTACTTC

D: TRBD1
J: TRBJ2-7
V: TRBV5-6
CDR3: CASSPDRGYEQYF
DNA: TGTGCCAGCAGCCCTGACAGGGGGTACGAGCAGTACTTC

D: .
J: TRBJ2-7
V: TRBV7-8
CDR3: CASSLALVREQYF
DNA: TGTGCCAGCAGCTTAGCGCTAGTCCGCGAGCAGTACTTC

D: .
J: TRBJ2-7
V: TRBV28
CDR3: CASKIGGGDEQYF
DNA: TGTGCCAGCAAAATCGGGGGAGGCGACGAGCAGTACTTC